This T cell receptor (beta chain) comes out of a study of OX40 agonist ivuxolimab in advanced cancers. Study at large: Of the participants, approximately 38% had some prior anti-PD-1, anti-PD-L1 or anti-CTLA-4 therapy, which was allowed.

Clones were sequenced by immunoSEQ multiplex PCR, and TCRdb holds only the in-frame ones, with some missing. The table records approximately 27,000 clones, roughly three quarters of them present only once. About this clone itself: Its antigen is currently unknown.

V was pared by 3 bases and J by 5 bases, with 1 base of the junction left unmatched. Germline assignment: CDR1 SGHAT and CDR2 FQNNGV. The CDR3 is 15 residues long. Study-level results: Doses of 0.1 to 3.0 mg/kg were accompanied by clonal expansion of CD4+ and CD8+ blood T cells by week 6.

The chain recombines TRBV11-2 with TRBJ2-1; 13 bases align to TRBD2. This clonotype was obtained from an adult with an advanced solid tumor such as melanoma, head and neck, liver or kidney cancer. Sequences were derived from CD4+ or CD8+ T cells sorted from blood, sampled in a trial of the OX40 agonist ivuxolimab. CDR3 region: CASSFTSGGDNEQFF. CDR3 bases: TGTGCCAGCAGCTTCACTAGCGGGGGGGACAATGAGCAGTTCTTC.